This T cell receptor (beta chain) was profiled in a study of T cell responses to AZD1222 COVID-19 vaccine. Study observations and caveats: Variant regions that are unmutated are reportedly the target of nearly half of spike-specific TCRs.

The germline V gene has CDR1 SQVTM and CDR2 ANQGSEA. Trimming removed 6 bases from V and 6 bases from J; junction bases left unmatched: 5. This CDR3 contains 13 residues. Sequenced by immunoSEQ multiplex PCR; TCRdb stores in-frame clones only, minus some. Among 85,000 to 95,000 clones, 70% to 90% were seen once, and the ten largest hold approximately 5%. This clone has only one observation. Its antigen is currently unknown. The input for sequencing was peripheral blood, taken 28 days after the second AZD1222 dose. The sequence was obtained from an adult who received the AZD1222 COVID-19 vaccine. The genes are TRBV29-1 and TRBJ2-4; 10 positions match TRBD1. CDR3 sequence: CSVGDRGGNIQYF. CDR3 DNA sequence: TGCAGCGTGGGGGACAGGGGAGGAAACATTCAGTACTTC.